This T cell receptor beta chain was found in a study of shared clonotypes between healthy human individuals. Overall study: Three plates were used per donor for CD4 naive, three for CD4 memory, two for CD8 naive and one for CD8 memory.

Several immunoSEQ plates held equal portions of the genomic DNA taken from each subset. The repertoire was sequenced with immunoSEQ multiplex PCR; TCRdb's copy has only in-frame clones and lacks some. The sample has roughly 2.5 million clones; around nine tenths are singletons. From germline, CDR1 is MDHEN and CDR2 SYDVKM. The V gene end was trimmed by 6 bases and the J gene end by 3 bases; junction bases not matched to a gene: 3. The CDR3 covers 13 residues. The sequence derives from a man younger than 35 in good health. Sequencing input: naive CD4+ T cells sorted from blood. Subset reported: CD45RA+ positively selected. V usage is TRBV28 and J usage is TRBJ2-3; TRBD2 agrees at 7 bases. The CDR3 sequence is CASRSGGTDTQYF. For the CDR3, the DNA is TGTGCCAGCAGGTCGGGGGGAACAGATACGCAGTATTTT.